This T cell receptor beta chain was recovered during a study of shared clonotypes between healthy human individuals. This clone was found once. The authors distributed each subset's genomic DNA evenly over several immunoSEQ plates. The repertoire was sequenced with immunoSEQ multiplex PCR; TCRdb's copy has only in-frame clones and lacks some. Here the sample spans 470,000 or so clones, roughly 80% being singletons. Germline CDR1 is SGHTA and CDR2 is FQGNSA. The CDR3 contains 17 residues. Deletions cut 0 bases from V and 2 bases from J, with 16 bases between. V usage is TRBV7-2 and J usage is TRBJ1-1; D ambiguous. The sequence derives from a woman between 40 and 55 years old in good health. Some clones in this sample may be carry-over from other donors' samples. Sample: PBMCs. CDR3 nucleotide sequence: TGTGCCAGCAGCTTAGCAAGTGGAGAGGTGGGAAACACTGAAGCTTTCTTT. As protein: CASSLASGEVGNTEAFF.